Below are 31 T cell receptor beta chains sequenced from a single sample in a study of blood T cells in healthy people across ages. Alongside a J-beta primer mix, a sample-barcoded 5' primer served in a second PCR lasting roughly 7 to 12 cycles. TCRdb itself ran the 5' RACE reads through MiXCR, one entry per CDR3 protein. The sample shows 630,000 or so distinct CDR3 sequences, under 30% of them seen only once. Sequencing was carried out using blood. These receptors all stem from a woman at least 80 years old in good health.

V and J are TRBV6-1 and TRBJ2-1, with D possibly being TRBD1 or TRBD2 (5 bases each). V was pared by 2 bases and J by 6 bases, with 14 bases between. Germline assignment: CDR1 MNHNS and CDR2 SASEGT. The CDR3 length is 15 residues. CDR3 nucleotide sequence: TGTGCCAGCAGTGAACTCGTTCCTGGGGGCAATGAGCAGTTCTTC. Translating it yields CASSELVPGGNEQFF.

In its sample, this clonotype was seen many times. The chain links TRBV5-1 to TRBJ2-7; 10 bases map to TRBD1. This CDR3 has 17 amino acids. The germline gives CDR1 SGHRS, CDR2 YFSETQ. V trimming: 3 bases; J trimming: 0 bases; junction bases outside the gene matches: 9. The CDR3 nucleotides are TGCGCCAGCAGCTATATGACAGGGGGCGCGTCCTCCTACGAGCAGTACTTC. It encodes CASSYMTGGASSYEQYF.

This sequence joins TRBV20-1 and TRBJ2-5; 16 bases agree with TRBD2. The CDR3 extends over 17 amino acids. The germline V gene encodes CDR1 DFQATT and CDR2 SNEGSKA (reference sequence). With 6 bases clipped from V and 2 bases from J, the junction kept 9 bases outside the gene matches. In nucleotides, the CDR3 is TGCAGTGCCGGGACTAGCGGGAGGGGGGGGTATCAAGAGACCCAGTACTTC. The encoded protein is CSAGTSGRGGYQETQYF.

The V gene is TRBV4-1, the J gene TRBJ1-2, with D tentatively TRBD1 (5 bases). Between the trimmed V and J ends, which lost 4 bases and 4 bases, there was a span of 16 bases. The CDR3 runs to 15 residues. Germline CDR1 reads MGHRA; CDR2 reads YSYEKL. In DNA, the CDR3 is TGCGCCAGCAGCCCCTCCAGGACGGGGACCTATGGCTACACCTTC. Amino acids: CASSPSRTGTYGYTF.

This clonotype was observed at least ten times. This chain joins TRBV4-1 and TRBJ1-2; no clear D gene. Trimming cost V 1 base and J 3 bases, with 12 bases left between them. Per germline, CDR1 MGHRA and CDR2 YSYEKL. The CDR3 runs to 15 residues. CDR3 nucleotide sequence: TGCGCCAGCAGCCAAGGTCGGGGAGGGTACTATGGCTACACCTTC. Translation: CASSQGRGGYYGYTF.

This chain links TRBV5-1 with TRBJ2-1; 13 bases are a match to TRBD2. With 1 base clipped from V and 6 bases from J, the junction kept 4 bases outside the gene matches. CDR1 is SGHRS, CDR2 YFSETQ, per germline. The CDR3 totals 16 residues. The CDR3 region is CASSLTSGGAGNEQFF. The CDR3 bases are TGCGCCAGCAGCTTGACTAGCGGGGGGGCAGGCAATGAGCAGTTCTTC.

This clonotype was seen at least ten times. The genes are TRBV6-6 and TRBJ2-5, with D uncertain. Trimming stripped 6 bases from V and 4 bases from J, with 12 bases between. The germline V gene has CDR1 MNHNY and CDR2 SVGAGI (reference sequence). CDR3 size: 13 residues. For the CDR3, the DNA is TGTGCCAGCAGGACCCGGGTAGGAGAGACCCAGTACTTC. Translated: CASRTRVGETQYF.

A word on this clonotype: A read error may be the cause here, since a much bigger clone is one base away. For the CDR3, the DNA is TGTGCCAGCAGTTCGACTAGCGGGGGGGTAAACGATCAGTACTTC. This gives the protein CASSSTSGGVNDQYF. The V and J genes are TRBV28 and TRBJ2-5, with 14 bases lining up with TRBD2. Trimming removed 4 bases from V and 11 bases from J; junction bases left unmatched: 9. This CDR3 spans 15 amino acids. Germline V gene sequence: CDR1 MDHEN, CDR2 SYDVKM.

Remarks on this clonotype: Since the CDR3 does not end with the conserved phenylalanine or tryptophan, this likely comes from a read error. The DNA for the CDR3 is TGCAGTGCTGTCCGACAGGGGCTCACTGAAGCTTTCTGT. Translated: CSAVRQGLTEAFC. The chain joins TRBV20-1 to TRBJ1-1; 8 bases fit TRBD1. The CDR3 runs to 13 residues. The germline gives CDR1 DFQATT, CDR2 SNEGSKA (reference sequence). V lost 5 bases to trimming and J lost 4 bases; unmatched junction nucleotides: 6.

V usage is TRBV20-1 and J usage is TRBJ2-7; no definite D call. V dropped 4 bases and J dropped 4 bases, with 8 bases sitting between them. The germline V gene has CDR1 DFQATT and CDR2 SNEGSKA (reference sequence). The CDR3 totals 11 residues. CDR3 coding DNA: TGCAGTGCTACGACACATTACGAGCAGTACTTC. Protein sequence: CSATTHYEQYF.

DNA for the CDR3: TGTGCCAGCAGCTTGGGGCCTCTGAATACGCAGTATTTT. Its protein product is CASSLGPLNTQYF. The chain has TRBV11-3 and TRBJ2-3; TRBD1 might be the D (5 bases). Germline CDR1 and CDR2: SGHNT and YENEEA. V dropped 3 bases and J dropped 7 bases, with 11 bases sitting between them. The CDR3 is made up of 13 amino acids.

Details on this clonotype: At one of its ends the junction is not consistent with the germline gene, which may arise from a read error. The chain joins TRBV3-1 to TRBJ2-1; D remains unclear. Germline V CDR1 and CDR2: LGHDT, YNNKEL (reference sequence). The CDR3 contains 16 residues. The CDR3, as DNA: TGTGCCAGCAGCCAAGGAGGCCCAGGCCTGAACAATGAGCGGTTCTTC. This sequence encodes CASSQGGPGLNNERFF.

Here the CDR3 reads CASSFDRSVHEQYF. CDR3 DNA sequence: TGTGCCAGCAGCTTCGACAGGTCGGTTCACGAGCAGTACTTC. This rearrangement joins TRBV5-6 to TRBJ2-7; tentative D call: TRBD1 (6 bases). The CDR3 loop spans 14 amino acids. The ends were cut back, 2 bases at V and 5 bases at J, with 14 bases in the middle. Per germline, CDR1 SGHDT and CDR2 YYEEEE.

This clonotype appeared a few times. CDR3: CSAQGDGYTF. As DNA, the CDR3 is TGCAGTGCACAGGGGGATGGCTACACCTTC. The rearrangement joins TRBV20-1 to TRBJ1-2; 8 nucleotides align to TRBD1. CDR3 length: 10 amino acids. In germline, CDR1 is DFQATT, CDR2 SNEGSKA (reference sequence). Trimming removed 6 bases from V and 6 bases from J; junction bases left unmatched: 0.

This clonotype occurred a few times. The chain has TRBV29-1 and TRBJ1-1, with TRBD1 as a possible D gene (6 bases). The CDR3 extends over 13 amino acids. Germline CDR1 is SQVTM and CDR2 is ANQGSEA. The V and J ends lost 6 bases and 1 base respectively, with 12 bases between them. The CDR3 loop is CSVMTGSNTEAFF. The CDR3 DNA reads as TGCAGCGTCATGACAGGTTCGAACACTGAAGCTTTCTTT. The variable domain in full, with the rest retrieved from reference TRBV29-1 and TRBJ1-1, is SAVISQKPSRDICQRGTSLTIQCQVDSQVTMMFWYRQQPGQSLTLIATANQGSEATYESGFVIDKFPISRPNLTFSTLTVSNMSPEDSSIYLCSVMTGSNTEAFFGQGTRLTVV.

In this sample, this clonotype turned up once. One end of the junction varies from germline; a read error may be responsible. V is TRBV27 and J is TRBJ2-1; possibly TRBD2 for D (5 bases). This CDR3 region has 16 residues. The germline CDR1 and CDR2 sequences are MNHEY and SMNVEV (reference sequence). CDR3 nucleotide sequence: TGTGCCTGCAGTTTCCTCTCGGGGATGACCAAAGAGACCCAGTTCTTC. This translates into CACSFLSGMTKETQFF.

In this sample, this clonotype turned up a few times. CDR3 region: CASSSDRYTEAFF. CDR3 sequence (DNA): TGTGCCAGCAGCTCTGACAGGTACACTGAAGCTTTCTTT. V gene TRBV5-6 combines with J gene TRBJ1-1, with a weak D call TRBD1 (6 bases). The germline gives CDR1 SGHDT, CDR2 YYEEEE. The CDR3 sequence is 13 residues long. Trimming left V 3 bases short and J 3 bases short, with 9 bases between.

The chain has TRBV27 and TRBJ2-7; 10 nucleotides align to TRBD1. Germline CDR1 reads MNHEY; CDR2 reads SMNVEV (reference sequence). V gave up 9 bases and J gave up 7 bases; unmatched junction bases: 12. This CDR3 contains 14 residues. The CDR3 is CASRPKGQGNEQYF. CDR3 nucleotide sequence: TGTGCCAGTAGGCCGAAGGGACAGGGGAATGAGCAGTACTTC.

This clonotype has a handful of counts. The V and J genes are TRBV6-2 or TRBV6-3 and TRBJ1-1, with D unclear. CDR3 length: 15 residues. Deletions cut 2 bases from V and 4 bases from J, with 14 bases between. Looked up from germline, CDR1 is MNHEY and CDR2 is SVGEGT. The CDR3 bases are TGTGCCAGCAGTTACCTCGGCCCCACGGGCACTGAAGCTTTCTTT. This sequence encodes CASSYLGPTGTEAFF.

This clonotype was seen ten or more times. The chain has TRBV11-3 and TRBJ2-6; the D is unclear. Trimming pared 6 bases from V and 2 bases from J, leaving 11 bases between. This CDR3 comprises 15 residues. CDR1 SGHNT and CDR2 YENEEA come from the germline V gene. Here the CDR3 DNA reads TGTGCCAGCAGAGTCCAGATCCCTGGGGCCAACGTCCTGACTTTC. Protein: CASRVQIPGANVLTF. The entire variable domain, with the rest obtained from reference TRBV11-3 and TRBJ2-6, is as follows: EAGVVQSPRYKIIEKKQPVAFWCNPISGHNTLYWYLQNLGQGPELLIRYENEEAVDDSQLPKDRFSAERLKGVDSTLKIQPAELGDSAVYLCASRVQIPGANVLTFGAGSRLTVL.

The chain couples TRBV28 to TRBJ2-7; TRBD2 agrees at 8 bases. CDR1 is MDHEN and CDR2 is SYDVKM in the germline V gene. The CDR3 totals 14 residues. Germline trimming cut 2 bases from V and 3 bases from J; bases unmatched to any gene: 3. CDR3 protein: CASSLIAGIYEQYF. The CDR3, as DNA: TGTGCCAGCAGTTTAATAGCGGGGATCTACGAGCAGTACTTC. The variable domain in full, with the rest retrieved from reference TRBV28 and TRBJ2-7, is DVKVTQSSRYLVKRTGEKVFLECVQDMDHENMFWYRQDPGLGLRLIYFSYDVKMKEKGDIPEGYSVSREKKERFSLILESASTNQTSMYLCASSLIAGIYEQYFGPGTRLTVT.

A remark on this clonotype: At one of its ends the junction is not consistent with the germline gene, which may arise from a read error. This chain joins TRBV7-7 and TRBJ2-1; D possibly corresponds to TRBD2 (6 bases). Germline V gives CDR1 SSHAT, CDR2 FNYEAQ (reference sequence). The CDR3 is 16 amino acids. CDR3 DNA: TGTGCTAGCAGCCAAACTAGCTATAGCTCCTACAATGAGCAGTTCTTC. Residues: CASSQTSYSSYNEQFF.

This clonotype came up many times. The V call is TRBV2, the J call TRBJ2-3, with 10 positions matching TRBD1. CDR3 size: 15 residues. Looked up from germline, CDR1 is SNHLY and CDR2 is FYNNEI. The ends lost 7 bases at V and 5 bases at J; junction bases unmatched: 9. CDR3 region: CASNTGTGVGDTQYF. The CDR3 DNA sequence: TGTGCCAGCAATACCGGGACAGGGGTGGGAGATACGCAGTATTTT.

This clonotype was found many times. The chain combines TRBV12-3 or TRBV12-4 with TRBJ2-7; D uncertain. Trimming took off 1 base at V and 7 bases at J, with 17 bases between the two ends. The CDR3 runs 15 residues. CDR3 region: CASSLEVASPSEQYF. The DNA of the CDR3 is TGTGCCAGCAGTTTAGAGGTGGCTTCCCCCTCAGAGCAGTACTTC.

In its sample, this clonotype was seen many times. This sequence joins TRBV20-1 and TRBJ2-5; 13 positions match TRBD2. CDR1 and CDR2 from the germline V gene are DFQATT and SNEGSKA (reference sequence). This CDR3 spans 13 amino acids. Trimming removed 6 bases from V and 5 bases from J; junction bases left unmatched: 3. CDR3 sequence reads: CSAVLAGGETQYF. DNA of the CDR3: TGCAGTGCGGTACTAGCGGGGGGGGAGACCCAGTACTTC.

The chain has TRBV27 and TRBJ1-2, with D perhaps TRBD1 (5 bases). The CDR3 has 13 amino acids. Trimming left V 6 bases short and J 8 bases short, with 16 bases between. The germline gives CDR1 MNHEY, CDR2 SMNVEV (reference sequence). The CDR3 spells CASSPQGPPGYTF. The CDR3 nucleotides are TGTGCCAGCAGCCCCCAGGGACCTCCGGGCTACACCTTC.

CDR3 loop: CASSTLARAYNEQFF. The CDR3 DNA reads TGTGCCAGCAGTACCTTAGCGCGGGCTTACAATGAGCAGTTCTTC. The chain is built from TRBV2 and TRBJ2-1; TRBD2 is a possible D gene (5 bases). Germline CDR1 SNHLY, CDR2 FYNNEI. V was cut by 5 bases and J by 4 bases, with 15 bases left in between. There are 15 residues in the CDR3. Full variable domain (outside the CDR3, taken from reference TRBV2 and TRBJ2-1): EPEVTQTPSHQVTQMGQEVILRCVPISNHLYFYWYRQILGQKVEFLVSFYNNEISEKSEIFDDQFSVERPDGSNFTLKIRSTKLEDSAMYFCASSTLARAYNEQFFGPGTRLTVL.

This clonotype was picked up many times. Just one base apart from a much larger clone, this may be a read error. The chain carries TRBV12-3 or TRBV12-4 and TRBJ1-2; TRBD1 matches 10 bases. The CDR3 covers 14 residues. The junction had 5 bases not matched to a gene; V was cut back by 4 bases and J by 6 bases. CDR3 protein: CASSCRDRGHGYTF. The CDR3 DNA sequence: TGTGCCAGCAGTTGTCGGGACAGGGGCCATGGCTACACCTTC.

The table lists this clonotype with many counts. The rearrangement links TRBV20-1 to TRBJ1-2, with 8 bases matching TRBD1. Germline CDR1 and CDR2: DFQATT and SNEGSKA (reference sequence). The CDR3 has 14 residues. Germline trimming cut 5 bases from V and 3 bases from J; bases unmatched to any gene: 8. Here the CDR3 DNA reads TGCAGTGCTGAAATCGGACAGGGTGACTATGGCTACACCTTC. Its translation is CSAEIGQGDYGYTF.

This chain connects TRBV29-1 to TRBJ1-1, with a weak D call TRBD1 (5 bases). The CDR3 extends over 11 amino acids. CDR1 SQVTM and CDR2 ANQGSEA come from the germline V gene. The V and J ends lost 0 bases and 12 bases respectively, with 11 bases between them. CDR3 residues: CSVEELGESFF. The CDR3, as DNA: TGCAGCGTTGAAGAACTGGGGGAATCTTTCTTT.

The J gene is TRBJ2-1, the V gene TRBV7-6; D might be TRBD2 (6 bases). The V gene's germline CDR1 is SGHVS and CDR2 FNYEAQ. The V and J ends lost 5 bases and 6 bases respectively, with 20 bases between them. There are 16 residues in the CDR3. This CDR3 is CASSPAGEDGGNEQFF. The CDR3 DNA reads TGTGCCAGCAGCCCCGCCGGGGAGGATGGCGGCAATGAGCAGTTCTTC.